The 21 T cell receptor beta chains reported below all come from one sample, sequenced in a study of molecular identifiers for immune sequencing clone quantification. Each CDR3 protein gets one entry after TCRdb re-called the PCR reads with MiXCR. The data show under 600,000 distinct CDR3 sequences, 20% to 25% seen once. Sequencing used naive CD8+ T cells from blood, with Jurkat cell RNA spiked in. Specified subset: FACS-sorted CD8+CD4-CCR7+CD45RA+ naive T cells. The receptor source for this set is a human donor in good health. Some libraries in this study had Jurkat cell RNA spiked in.

This clonotype was recorded a few times. The chain is built from TRBV9 and TRBJ1-3; D is uncertain. The CDR3 runs 14 residues. The V and J ends lost 3 bases and 0 bases respectively, with 7 bases between them. Looked up from germline, CDR1 is SGDLS and CDR2 is YYNGEE. DNA of the CDR3: TGTGCCAGCAGCGGGTTGAACTCTGGAAACACCATATATTTT. The encoded protein is CASSGLNSGNTIYF.

Note on this clonotype: A clone one base away is much larger, so this may be a read error. The chain uses TRBV13 and TRBJ2-3, with D uncertain. Germline CDR1 is PRHDT and CDR2 is FYEKMQ (reference sequence). The CDR3 length is 13 residues. The V end was cut by 4 bases, the J end by 2 bases, with 7 bases between. CDR3 coding DNA: TGTGCCAGCAGCTCCTATAACACAGATACGCAGTATTTT. Amino acid sequence: CASSSYNTDTQYF.

There are many counts of this clonotype. V is TRBV30 and J is TRBJ2-7; TRBD1 or TRBD2 may be the D gene (5 bases each). The CDR3 totals 11 residues. Between the trimmed V and J ends, which lost 2 bases and 7 bases, there was a span of 9 bases. Germline-derived CDR1 and CDR2 are GTSNPN and SVGIG (reference sequence). The CDR3 nucleotides are TGTGCCTGGAGTTTGGGGGAAGAGCAGTACTTC. This codes for CAWSLGEEQYF.

To note about this clonotype: The germline gene is not matched at one end of the junction; a read error may be the cause. CDR3 region: CASSPGNTEALF. The CDR3 DNA follows: TGTGCCAGCTCACCAGGGAACACTGAAGCTCTCTTT. This sequence joins TRBV18 and TRBJ1-1; no reliable D call. The CDR3 runs to 12 residues. Germline-derived CDR1 and CDR2 are KGHSH and LQKENI.

At least ten counts were recorded for this clonotype. The CDR3 DNA reads as TGTGCCAGCAGCCTGACTAGTGAAACGCAGTATTTT. Its translation: CASSLTSETQYF. The chain links TRBV14 to TRBJ2-3, with TRBD2 as a possible D gene (6 bases). Trimming took 4 bases from V and 9 from J, leaving 11 bases between them. This CDR3 is built from 12 residues. The germline V gene encodes CDR1 SGHDN and CDR2 FVKESK.

Points on this clonotype: A read error may be the cause here, since a much bigger clone is one base away. V gene TRBV9 combines with J gene TRBJ2-3; 10 bases line up with TRBD2. CDR3 length: 15 residues. Germline V gene sequence: CDR1 SGDLS, CDR2 YYNGEE. Here the CDR3 reads CANSAGLAIIDTQYF. In DNA form, the CDR3 reads TGTGCCAACAGCGCGGGACTAGCGATAATAGATACGCAGTATTTT.

About this clonotype: A much larger clone differs by one base, so this may be a read error. This chain joins TRBV7-9 and TRBJ2-2; D is unresolved. The CDR3 contains 13 residues. Germline V gene data show CDR1 as SEHNR and CDR2 as FQNEAQ (reference sequence). The CDR3 DNA follows: TGTGCCGGCAGCTCGCCTGGCACCGGGGAGCTGTTTTTT. Protein sequence: CAGSSPGTGELFF.

In this sample, this clonotype turned up many times. The V and J genes are TRBV7-9 and TRBJ1-1, with 9 bases identical to TRBD1. V lost 3 bases, J lost 0 bases, and 5 bases stayed unmatched. This CDR3 is 16 amino acids long. Germline V lookup: CDR1 SEHNR, CDR2 FQNEAQ (reference sequence). The CDR3 DNA follows: TGTGCCAGCAGCTTCGGACAGGGGACCATGAACACTGAAGCTTTCTTT. Translation gives CASSFGQGTMNTEAFF.

J is TRBJ1-1 and V is TRBV6-5; 7 nucleotides line up with TRBD1. There are 15 residues in the CDR3. The V gene's germline CDR1 is MNHEY and CDR2 SVGAGI. The V segment lost 7 bases and the J segment 0 bases; nucleotides outside the gene matches: 8. The CDR3 region is CASNALTGVNTEAFF. CDR3 bases: TGTGCCAGCAACGCACTTACAGGGGTGAACACTGAAGCTTTCTTT.

The rearrangement links TRBV12-3 or TRBV12-4 to TRBJ2-5, with D perhaps TRBD1 or TRBD2 (5 bases each). The CDR3 runs to 17 residues. Trimming stripped 0 bases from V and 7 bases from J, with 21 bases between. This chain's CDR3 is CASSLATRGLSGSTQYF. The CDR3 DNA sequence: TGTGCCAGCAGTTTAGCTACGAGGGGCCTATCGGGGTCGACCCAGTACTTC.

This clonotype was observed at least ten times. This chain uses TRBV19 with TRBJ1-5; 8 bases agree with TRBD1. Trimming removed 6 bases from V and 6 bases from J; junction bases left unmatched: 7. Germline V CDR1 and CDR2: LNHDA, SQIVND (reference sequence). The CDR3 consists of 14 residues. The CDR3 DNA is TGTGCCAGTAGCACCGGACAGGGCATTCAGCCCCAGCATTTT. This gives the protein CASSTGQGIQPQHF.

This clonotype was seen only once. The genes are TRBV3-1 and TRBJ2-5; D remains unclear. V was cut by 0 bases and J by 4 bases, with 18 bases left in between. CDR3 length: 17 residues. The germline V gene encodes CDR1 LGHDT and CDR2 YNNKEL (reference sequence). CDR3 sequence: CASSQERWPMPPETQYF. In nucleotides, the CDR3 is TGTGCCAGCAGCCAAGAAAGGTGGCCGATGCCCCCAGAGACCCAGTACTTC.

This clonotype was seen more than once but under ten times. The chain couples TRBV20-1 to TRBJ1-4; D might be TRBD1 (6 bases). In germline, CDR1 is DFQATT, CDR2 SNEGSKA (reference sequence). Trimming took 0 bases from V and 6 from J, leaving 14 bases between them. The CDR3 is 15 amino acids. CDR3 sequence reads: CSARDRDAGDEKLFF. For the CDR3, the DNA is TGCAGTGCTAGAGATCGAGACGCAGGGGATGAAAAACTGTTTTTT.

About this clonotype itself: The junction departs from the called germline gene at one end, perhaps through a read error. V and J are TRBV6-5 and TRBJ2-4; 7 bases are shared with TRBD1. CDR3 size: 13 residues. CDR1 and CDR2 (germline): MNHEY, SVGAGI. The CDR3 nucleotides are TGTGCCGGCAGTCATGGAACAGGGGACATTCAGTACTTC. Translating it yields CAGSHGTGDIQYF.

The chain carries TRBV27 and TRBJ2-3; 9 nucleotides align to TRBD2. The junction had 14 bases not matched to a gene; V was cut back by 5 bases and J by 2 bases. This CDR3 has 18 amino acids. CDR1 MNHEY and CDR2 SMNVEV come from the germline V gene (reference sequence). The CDR3 DNA is TGTGCCAGCAGTACGCGAGATAGCGGGAGAAGCAACACAGATACGCAGTATTTT. Protein product: CASSTRDSGRSNTDTQYF.

With respect to this clonotype: The DNA is left out, because the CDR3 cannot be placed on it with certainty; the CDR3 is given as TCRdb lists it. The CDR3 reads CASSFGRGNTEASF. This chain links TRBV28 with TRBJ1-1; the table assigns TRBD1, which was not confirmed against the DNA. CDR1 is MDHEN and CDR2 is SYDVKM in the germline V gene. The CDR3 region is 14 residues in length, termini included.

The rearrangement joins TRBV27 to TRBJ1-2, with D perhaps matching TRBD1 (5 bases). Germline lookup yields CDR1 MNHEY and CDR2 SMNVEV (reference sequence). The CDR3 spans 15 residues. V was cut by 5 bases and J by 2 bases, with 15 bases left in between. The CDR3 sequence is CASSTSGAYNYGYTF. CDR3 DNA sequence: TGTGCCAGCAGTACGAGTGGGGCATACAACTATGGCTACACCTTC.

This clonotype has a handful of counts. This chain uses TRBV10-2 with TRBJ2-3; TRBD2 agrees at 12 bases. V dropped 6 bases and J dropped 4; count of bases not matched to a gene: 8. CDR1 is WSHSY and CDR2 is SAAADI in the germline V gene. This CDR3 has 16 residues. The CDR3 coding sequence is TGCGCCAGCAGCGCAAAGACTAGCGGGAGTTCAGATACGCAGTATTTT. This gives the protein CASSAKTSGSSDTQYF.

The sample holds one count of this clonotype. The chain employs TRBV20-1 and TRBJ2-4; 11 positions match TRBD2. V was pared by 5 bases and J by 0 bases, with 12 bases of the junction left unmatched. This CDR3 spans 18 amino acids. In germline, CDR1 is DFQATT, CDR2 SNEGSKA (reference sequence). CDR3 bases: TGCAGTGCTGGGGTACTAGCGGGAGAGCGGGTAGCCAAAAACATTCAGTACTTC. Amino acid sequence: CSAGVLAGERVAKNIQYF.

In this sample, this clonotype turned up many times. V is TRBV29-1 and J is TRBJ2-5; D uncertain. The CDR3 covers 10 residues. Germline CDR1 SQVTM, CDR2 ANQGSEA. V was trimmed by 5 bases and J by 2 bases, leaving 3 bases between them. CDR3 nucleotides: TGCAGCGTTACACAAGAGACCCAGTACTTC. Translating it yields CSVTQETQYF. The full variable domain, rest sourced from reference TRBV29-1 and TRBJ2-5, is SAVISQKPSRDICQRGTSLTIQCQVDSQVTMMFWYRQQPGQSLTLIATANQGSEATYESGFVIDKFPISRPNLTFSTLTVSNMSPEDSSIYLCSVTQETQYFGPGTRLLVL.

The chain employs TRBV10-3 and TRBJ1-1, with D unresolved. V gave up 11 bases and J gave up 3 bases, with 16 bases separating them. Germline-derived CDR1 and CDR2 are ENHRY and SYGVKD. The CDR3 loop spans 13 amino acids. The CDR3 reads CAVNQNLDTEAFF. The CDR3 DNA reads TGTGCCGTCAACCAAAACCTGGACACTGAAGCTTTCTTT.